The sequence of this T cell receptor beta chain was determined in a study of blood T cell repertoires in COVID-19. As for the study in general: Both acute and convalescent COVID-19 samples were obtained from the United States, Italy and Spain. Nucleic acid was either cDNA or gDNA, and it came from T cells, B-cell-depleted T cells, or PBMCs.

Using immunoSEQ multiplex PCR, the repertoire was profiled, and TCRdb retains in-frame clones only, with some absent. The sample has a few hundred thousand clones; 89% are singletons. Clinical history reported by participants formed the basis on which cohorts were assigned. Cohort 3 recovered donors had two negative PCRs, clearance, or symptom resolution. The sequence derives from a woman aged 30 to 39 who had recovered from COVID-19. The sample taken for sequencing was PBMCs or T cells enriched from blood (not recorded which).

The CDR3 coding sequence is TGTGCCTGGAGTCAGGGGTTTAAATCCTCTGGGGCCAACGTCCTGACTTTC. Its protein is CAWSQGFKSSGANVLTF. The chain couples TRBV30 to TRBJ2-6; maybe TRBD1 (6 bases). V lost 2 bases and J 0 bases, leaving 14 bases between the germline ends. The germline V gene encodes CDR1 GTSNPN and CDR2 SVGIG (reference sequence). The CDR3 loop spans 17 amino acids. The whole variable domain, filled in from reference TRBV30 and TRBJ2-6, reads SQTIHQWPATLVQPVGSPLSLECTVEGTSNPNLYWYRQAAGRGLQLLFYSVGIGQISSEVPQNLSASRPQDRQFILSSKKLLLSDSGFYLCAWSQGFKSSGANVLTFGAGSRLTVL.